This TCR beta chain was profiled in a study of OX40 agonist ivuxolimab in advanced cancers. Turning to the study itself: Patients received ivuxolimab, an intravenous treatment, every 2 weeks at 0.01 to 10 mg/kg.

The germline V gene has CDR1 SGHNT and CDR2 YYREEE (reference sequence). With 4 bases removed from V and 3 bases from J, the gap between germline ends came to 16 bases. The length of the CDR3 is 15 residues. Clones were read by immunoSEQ multiplex PCR, and TCRdb kept only the in-frame ones, dropping some. The sample carries 80,000 or so clones, over 80% recorded once. This chain uses TRBV5-4 with TRBJ1-1; possible D gene TRBD1, 5 bases. The sample in question was CD4+ or CD8+ T cells sorted from blood, obtained in a trial of the OX40 agonist ivuxolimab. The receptor's source is an adult with an advanced solid tumor such as melanoma, head and neck, liver or kidney cancer. The CDR3, as DNA: TGTGCCAGCAGCGCGGGCGGCAGGGCGGACACTGAAGCTTTCTTT. Translated: CASSAGGRADTEAFF.